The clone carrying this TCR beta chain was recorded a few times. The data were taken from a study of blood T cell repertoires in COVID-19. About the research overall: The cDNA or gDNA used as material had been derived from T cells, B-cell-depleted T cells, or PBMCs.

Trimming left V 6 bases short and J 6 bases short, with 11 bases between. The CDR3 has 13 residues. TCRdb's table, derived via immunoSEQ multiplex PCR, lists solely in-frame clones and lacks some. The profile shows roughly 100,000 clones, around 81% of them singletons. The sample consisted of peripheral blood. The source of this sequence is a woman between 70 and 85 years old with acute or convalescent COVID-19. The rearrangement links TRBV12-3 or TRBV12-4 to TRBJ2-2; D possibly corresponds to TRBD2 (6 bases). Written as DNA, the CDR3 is TGTGCCAGCAGACCTACGGGGGCCGGGGAGCTGTTTTTT. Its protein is CASRPTGAGELFF.